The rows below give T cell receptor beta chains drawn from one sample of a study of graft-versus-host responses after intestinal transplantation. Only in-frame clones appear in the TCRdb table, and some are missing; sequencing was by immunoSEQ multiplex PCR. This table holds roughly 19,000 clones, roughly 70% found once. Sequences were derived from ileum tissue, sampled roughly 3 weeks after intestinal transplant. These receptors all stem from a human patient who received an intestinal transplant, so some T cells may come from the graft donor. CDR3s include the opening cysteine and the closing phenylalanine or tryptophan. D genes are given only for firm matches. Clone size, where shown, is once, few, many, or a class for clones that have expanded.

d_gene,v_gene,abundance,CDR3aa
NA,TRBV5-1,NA,CASSLEVRAAEAFF
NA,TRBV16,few,CASSFRYEQYF
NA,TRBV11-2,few,CASSFGTGGMDEQFF
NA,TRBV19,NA,CASWGQPNSPLHF
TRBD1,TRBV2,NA,CASSPQGANVYGYTF
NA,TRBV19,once,CASSKWGRAGQPQHF
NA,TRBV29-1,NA,CSVADNYNEQFF
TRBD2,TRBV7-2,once,CASSLSGADYNEQFF
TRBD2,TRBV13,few,CASSLGWSSGSSGEQFF
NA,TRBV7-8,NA,CASSLPPRARIFYGYTF
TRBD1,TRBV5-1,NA,CASSPVATTGVGEQYF
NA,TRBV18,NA,CASSQGNPSNEKLFF
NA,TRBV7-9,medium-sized,CARGAGTTGELFF
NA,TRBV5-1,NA,CASSLGRAYEQYF
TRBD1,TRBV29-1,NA,CSVESPRQGDYEQYF
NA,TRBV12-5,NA,CAEHRLGRGSYEQYF